A single sample is the source of the 12 T cell receptor beta chains below, sequenced in a study of shared clonotypes between healthy human individuals. CD45RO-negative cells were positively selected for CCR7, leaving out terminally differentiated effector memory CD45RA+ cells. Here immunoSEQ multiplex PCR was the method, and the copy in TCRdb shows in-frame clones only, minus some. Here the sample spans about 2 million clones, 85% to 95% being singletons. Sequenced: naive CD8+ T cells sorted from blood. Receptors originate from a man aged 18 to 35 in good health.

J is TRBJ1-6 and V is TRBV7-6, with TRBD1 as a possible D gene (5 bases). Germline CDR1 SGHVS, CDR2 FNYEAQ. The CDR3 runs 16 residues. Trimming removed 5 bases at V and 6 bases at J, with 17 bases between. The CDR3 DNA reads as TGTGCCAGCAGCCTTGCAGGGTCCCCGGTTAATTCACCCCTCCACTTT. Translating it yields CASSLAGSPVNSPLHF. The full variable domain, completed using reference TRBV7-6 and TRBJ1-6, is GAGVSQSPRYKVTKRGQDVALRCDPISGHVSLYWYRQALGQGPEFLTYFNYEAQQDKSGLPNDRFSAERPEGSISTLTIQRTEQRDSAMYRCASSLAGSPVNSPLHFGNGTRLTVT.

This clone has a single count. The chain recombines TRBV5-8 with TRBJ1-5; unclear D gene. Per the germline V gene, CDR1 is SGHTS and CDR2 is YDEGEE. This CDR3 region has 15 residues. Trimming took 2 bases from V and 7 from J, leaving 16 bases between them. The CDR3 reads CASSFLSSSGQPQHF. The CDR3 region has the DNA TGTGCCAGCAGCTTTCTTAGTAGCAGCGGGCAGCCCCAGCATTTT.

In nucleotides, the CDR3 is TGTGCCAGCAGTCTAGGGGCTCCCCAGTACTTC. Protein product: CASSLGAPQYF. The chain couples TRBV28 to TRBJ2-5, with D maybe TRBD1 (5 bases). Trimming removed 5 bases from V and 9 bases from J, with 10 bases in between. Germline V gene data show CDR1 as MDHEN and CDR2 as SYDVKM. This CDR3 contains 11 residues.

This chain links TRBV6-1 with TRBJ1-1; possible D gene TRBD1, 6 bases. The CDR3 totals 14 residues. Germline assignment: CDR1 MNHNS and CDR2 SASEGT. With 6 bases removed from V and 5 bases from J, the gap between germline ends came to 16 bases. As DNA, the CDR3 is TGTGCCAGCAGCCTCGGGGGGGGGCAGACTGAAGCTTTCTTT. This encodes CASSLGGGQTEAFF.

This chain connects TRBV7-2 to TRBJ2-7, with no clear D. From germline, CDR1 is SGHTA and CDR2 FQGNSA. The CDR3 spans 17 residues. Between the trimmed V and J ends, which lost 4 bases and 0 bases, there was a span of 19 bases. The CDR3 loop is CASSSTPGLRPSYEQYF. CDR3 nucleotides: TGTGCCAGCAGCTCCACCCCAGGCCTGCGGCCCTCCTACGAGCAGTACTTC.

This chain joins TRBV28 and TRBJ2-7; D unclear. The CDR3 extends over 12 amino acids. Germline assignment: CDR1 MDHEN and CDR2 SYDVKM. The V gene lost 4 bases and the J gene lost 3 bases, with 7 bases spanning the gap. CDR3 sequence: CASSSPDYEQYF. The CDR3 nucleotides are TGTGCCAGCAGTTCCCCGGACTACGAGCAGTACTTC.

This clone showed up just once. CDR3 loop: CAISDLYNEQFF. The DNA of the CDR3 is TGTGCCATCAGTGACCTGTACAATGAGCAGTTCTTC. The V call is TRBV10-3, the J call TRBJ2-1; D gene uncertain. The CDR3 has 12 residues. Germline assignment: CDR1 ENHRY and CDR2 SYGVKD. V lost 3 bases to trimming and J lost 4 bases, with 4 bases between them.

The sample holds one count of this clone. The chain combines TRBV13 with TRBJ2-5; perhaps TRBD2 as D (5 bases). Germline CDR1 is PRHDT and CDR2 is FYEKMQ (reference sequence). This CDR3 comprises 14 residues. V lost 3 bases and J 4 bases, leaving 12 bases between the germline ends. The CDR3 sequence: CASSFRGMGETQYF. For the CDR3, the DNA is TGTGCCAGCAGCTTTCGAGGGATGGGAGAGACCCAGTACTTC. The full variable domain, completed using reference TRBV13 and TRBJ2-5, is AAGVIQSPRHLIKEKRETATLKCYPIPRHDTVYWYQQGPGQDPQFLISFYEKMQSDKGSIPDRFSAQQFSDYHSELNMSSLELGDSALYFCASSFRGMGETQYFGPGTRLLVL.

The genes are TRBV27 and TRBJ2-7; 9 bases match TRBD1. Looked up from germline, CDR1 is MNHEY and CDR2 is SMNVEV (reference sequence). The length of the CDR3 is 16 residues. The V and J ends lost 2 bases and 4 bases, in that order; junction bases with no gene match: 9. The CDR3 DNA reads TGTGCCAGCAGTTTAGGTGTTGGGACAGGGCATTACGAGCAGTACTTC. This encodes CASSLGVGTGHYEQYF.

The chain couples TRBV7-8 to TRBJ2-2, with 9 bases that match TRBD1. Trimming cost V 3 bases and J 6 bases; bases outside gene matches: 5. This CDR3 contains 15 residues. Per germline, CDR1 SGHVS and CDR2 FQNEAQ. The CDR3 region has the DNA TGTGCCAGCAGCTTTACCGGGACAGGGTCCGGGGAGCTGTTTTTT. Amino acids: CASSFTGTGSGELFF.

The rearrangement links TRBV25-1 to TRBJ2-5; D is perhaps TRBD1 (5 bases). The CDR3 has 13 amino acids. Trimming cost V 2 bases and J 4 bases, with 8 bases left between them. Germline CDR1 is MGHDK and CDR2 is SYGVNS. The CDR3 DNA sequence: TGTGCCAGCAGTGAAGGCAGGGCAGAGACCCAGTACTTC. It encodes CASSEGRAETQYF.

The chain joins TRBV7-9 to TRBJ1-5; D is undetermined. Germline V gives CDR1 SEHNR, CDR2 FQNEAQ (reference sequence). The V end lost 4 bases, the J end lost 0 bases, and 13 bases lay between the germline ends. The CDR3 contains 16 residues. This chain's CDR3 is CASSSGRYNSNQPQHF. The CDR3 DNA reads as TGTGCCAGCAGCTCCGGACGGTACAATAGCAATCAGCCCCAGCATTTT.